This T cell receptor beta chain was found in a study of blood T cell repertoires in COVID-19. Study summary: T cells, B-cell-depleted T cells, or PBMCs provided the cDNA or gDNA that served as material.

As handled by the study authors: By means of reference gene primer amplification, nucleated cell counts were estimated. Clones were read by immunoSEQ multiplex PCR, and TCRdb kept only the in-frame ones, dropping some. That table is the source of V, J and clone size, and D and trimming were worked out from the DNA. The table records more than 250,000 clones, more than 70% of them present only once. The V gene end was trimmed by 5 bases and the J gene end by 7 bases; junction bases not matched to a gene: 10. The germline V gene encodes CDR1 SGHAT and CDR2 FQNNGV. The CDR3 loop spans 14 amino acids. This sequence originates from a woman aged 25 to 39 with COVID-19, enrolled during active disease. The sequencing sample was made of peripheral blood. The V gene is TRBV11-2, the J gene TRBJ1-2; 7 nucleotides line up with TRBD1. CDR3 sequence (DNA): TGTGCCAGCAGCCCGAACTCAGGGGGAGGTGGCTACACCTTC. Translating it yields CASSPNSGGGGYTF.